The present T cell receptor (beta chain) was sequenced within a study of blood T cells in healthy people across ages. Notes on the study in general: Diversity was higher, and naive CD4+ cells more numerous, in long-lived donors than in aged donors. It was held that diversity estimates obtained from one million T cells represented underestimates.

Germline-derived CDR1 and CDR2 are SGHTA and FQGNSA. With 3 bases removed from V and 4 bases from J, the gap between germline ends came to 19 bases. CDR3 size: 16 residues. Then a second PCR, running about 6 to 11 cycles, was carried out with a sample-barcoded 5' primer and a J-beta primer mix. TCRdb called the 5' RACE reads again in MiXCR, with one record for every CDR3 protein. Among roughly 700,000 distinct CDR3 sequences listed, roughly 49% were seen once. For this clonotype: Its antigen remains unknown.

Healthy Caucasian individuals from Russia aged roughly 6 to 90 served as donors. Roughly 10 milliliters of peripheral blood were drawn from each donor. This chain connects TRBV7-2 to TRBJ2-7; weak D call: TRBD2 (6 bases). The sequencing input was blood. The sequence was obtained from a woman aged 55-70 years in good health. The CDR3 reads CASSFAGPPTGYEQYF. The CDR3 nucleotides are TGTGCCAGCAGCTTCGCGGGACCTCCCACGGGGTACGAGCAGTACTTC.